This T cell receptor (beta chain) was retrieved from a study of cytomegalovirus exposure and HLA in healthy donors. Study context: Within the Caucasian-associated ancestry cluster were around 81% of the 300 to 450 genotyped donors.

As regards this clone: Its matching antigen is unknown.

The PCR employed 60 Vbeta primers together with 13 Jbeta primers. Clones were read by immunoSEQ multiplex PCR, and TCRdb kept only the in-frame ones, dropping some. The sample contains roughly 200,000 clones, just over 75% of which appear only once. This CDR3 comprises 14 residues. V was shortened by 1 base and J by 0 bases, with 4 bases between the two germline ends. Per germline, CDR1 SGHAT and CDR2 FQNNGV. Study-wide findings and caveats: The only immune exposure information that was available was CMV serostatus.

Sequencing was performed on PBMCs. This chain connects TRBV11-2 to TRBJ2-4; unclear D gene. The sequence was obtained from a woman aged 60-75 years in good health and CMV-seropositive. DNA for the CDR3: TGTGCCAGCAGCTTAGCACTAGCCAAAAACATTCAGTACTTC. Its translation: CASSLALAKNIQYF.